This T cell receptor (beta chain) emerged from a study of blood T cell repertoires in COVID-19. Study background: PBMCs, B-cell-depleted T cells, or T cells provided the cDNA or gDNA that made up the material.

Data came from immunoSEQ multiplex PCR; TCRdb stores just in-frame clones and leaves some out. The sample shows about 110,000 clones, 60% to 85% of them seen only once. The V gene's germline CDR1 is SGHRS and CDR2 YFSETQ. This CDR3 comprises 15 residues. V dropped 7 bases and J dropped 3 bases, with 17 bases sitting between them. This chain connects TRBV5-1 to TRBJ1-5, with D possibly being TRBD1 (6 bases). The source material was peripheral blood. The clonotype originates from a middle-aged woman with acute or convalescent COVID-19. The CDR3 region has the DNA TGCGCCAGCTCTCGCGAGGGGGGGCCCAATCAGCCCCAGCATTTT. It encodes CASSREGGPNQPQHF.